This T cell receptor beta chain appears in the sequencing data of a study of cytomegalovirus exposure and HLA in healthy donors. Notes on the study in general: When analyzed later, the rates of TCR association showed variation by HLA locus, with DRB1 the most and HLA-C the fewest.

This clone turned up a few times. Its specificity is unknown. V lost 0 bases, J lost 1 base, and 13 bases lay in between. The germline gives CDR1 SGHRS, CDR2 YFSETQ. This CDR3 has 16 residues. 13 Jbeta primers and 60 Vbeta primers were used for the PCR. Clones were read by immunoSEQ multiplex PCR, and TCRdb kept only the in-frame ones, dropping some. Here the sample spans tens of thousands of clones, around 80% being singletons. Source material: PBMCs. V usage is TRBV5-1 and J usage is TRBJ1-1; D call uncertain. The sequence derives from a male donor in good health and CMV-seropositive. CDR3 coding DNA: TGCGCCAGCAGCTTGGGCCAGGTAGCGGGGAACACTGAAGCTTTCTTT. Its translation: CASSLGQVAGNTEAFF.